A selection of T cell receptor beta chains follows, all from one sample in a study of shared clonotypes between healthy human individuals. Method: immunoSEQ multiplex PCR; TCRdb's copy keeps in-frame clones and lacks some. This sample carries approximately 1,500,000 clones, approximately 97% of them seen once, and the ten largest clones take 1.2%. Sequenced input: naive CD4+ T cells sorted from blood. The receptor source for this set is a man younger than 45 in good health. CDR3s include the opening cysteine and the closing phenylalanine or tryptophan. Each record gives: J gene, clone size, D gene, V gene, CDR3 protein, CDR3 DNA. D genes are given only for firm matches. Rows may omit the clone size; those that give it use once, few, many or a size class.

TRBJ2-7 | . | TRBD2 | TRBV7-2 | CASSLVGTSGINKYEQYF | TGTGCCAGCAGCTTAGTAGGGACTAGCGGGATTAATAAGTACGAGCAGTACTTC
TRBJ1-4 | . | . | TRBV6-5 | CASEGAGSPGKLFF | TGTGCCAGCGAGGGTGCGGGGAGCCCGGGGAAACTGTTTTTT
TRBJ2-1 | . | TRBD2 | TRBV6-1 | CASSGLAGFRNEQFF | TGTGCCAGCAGTGGACTAGCGGGCTTTCGCAATGAGCAGTTCTTC
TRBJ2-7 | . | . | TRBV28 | CASSPWDEGSYEQYF | TGTGCCAGCAGTCCTTGGGATGAGGGGTCCTACGAGCAGTACTTC
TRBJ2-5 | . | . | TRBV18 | CASSPPPGHGGQETQYF | TGTGCCAGCTCACCCCCCCCGGGGCACGGAGGACAAGAGACCCAGTACTTC
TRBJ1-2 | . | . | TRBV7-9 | CASSSWGEGLGYTF | TGTGCCAGCAGCTCTTGGGGTGAAGGACTTGGCTACACCTTC
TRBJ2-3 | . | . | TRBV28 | CAGEDGGTDTQYF | TGTGCGGGGGAGGATGGTGGCACAGATACGCAGTATTTT
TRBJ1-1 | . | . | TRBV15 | CATSPAGDGTEAFF | TGTGCCACCAGCCCGGCGGGGGACGGTACTGAAGCTTTCTTT
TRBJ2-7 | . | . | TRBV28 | CASQEWTDAYEQYF | TGTGCCTCCCAAGAGTGGACAGATGCCTACGAGCAGTACTTC
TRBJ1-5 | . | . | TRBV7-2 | CASSPDRQQPQHF | TGTGCCAGCAGCCCCGATCGGCAGCAGCCCCAGCATTTT
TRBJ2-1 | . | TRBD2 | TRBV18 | CASSPPGRANEQFF | TGTGCCAGCTCACCACCGGGGAGGGCCAATGAGCAGTTCTTC
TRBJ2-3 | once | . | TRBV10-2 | CASSDWGGLLDTQYF | TGCGCCAGCAGTGACTGGGGTGGACTTCTAGATACGCAGTATTTT
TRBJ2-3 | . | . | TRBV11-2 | CASSLDRTTDTQYF | TGTGCCAGCAGCTTAGATCGAACCACAGATACGCAGTATTTT
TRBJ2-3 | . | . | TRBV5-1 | CASSLGTGDTQYF | TGCGCCAGCAGCTTGGGGACGGGGGATACGCAGTATTTT
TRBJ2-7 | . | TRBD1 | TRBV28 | CASSLDRVRWEQYF | TGTGCCAGCAGCTTGGACAGGGTCCGTTGGGAGCAGTACTTC
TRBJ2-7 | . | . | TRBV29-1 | CSVRTGPYEQYF | TGCAGCGTTCGTACAGGGCCCTACGAGCAGTACTTC
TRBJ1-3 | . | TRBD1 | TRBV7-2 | CASSVDRGLYGNTIYF | TGTGCCAGCAGCGTAGACAGGGGGCTTTATGGAAACACCATATATTTT
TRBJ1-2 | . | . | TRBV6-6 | CASSYSNYGYTF | TGTGCCAGCAGTTACTCCAACTATGGCTACACCTTC
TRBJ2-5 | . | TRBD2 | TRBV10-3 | CAIAGAIAGGGTQYF | TGTGCCATCGCCGGAGCCATCGCCGGGGGGGGGACCCAGTACTTC
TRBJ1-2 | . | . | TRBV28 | CASSTLDRIYGYTF | TGTGCCAGCAGTACCCTAGACAGGATCTATGGCTACACCTTC
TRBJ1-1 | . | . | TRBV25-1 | CASSELGGARNTEAFF | TGTGCCAGCAGTGAATTGGGGGGGGCTAGGAACACTGAAGCTTTCTTT
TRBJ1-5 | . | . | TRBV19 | CASSIGRTGNQPQHF | TGTGCCAGTAGTATAGGCCGAACAGGGAATCAGCCCCAGCATTTT
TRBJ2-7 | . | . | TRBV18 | CASSHEDRSGGQYF | TGTGCCAGCTCACACGAGGACCGGTCTGGAGGGCAGTACTTC
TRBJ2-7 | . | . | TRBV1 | CTSSRCYEQYF | TGCACCAGCAGCAGGTGCTACGAGCAGTACTTC
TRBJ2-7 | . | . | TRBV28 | CASREYNEQYF | TGTGCCAGCAGGGAATATAACGAGCAGTACTTC
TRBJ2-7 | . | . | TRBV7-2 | CASSLGRLVEEQYF | TGTGCCAGCAGCTTAGGTCGCCTAGTGGAAGAGCAGTACTTC